This record concerns one TCR beta chain sequence. The antigen remains unidentified. This entry comes from a study of blood T cells in healthy people across ages. Study-level results: Because sorting was not performed, PBMCs prevented conclusive naive versus antigen-experienced comparison. Age brought a roughly linear fall in TCR beta diversity measured per million T cells.

The germline V gene has CDR1 SQVTM and CDR2 ANQGSEA. The length of the CDR3 is 13 residues. Trimming removed 4 bases from V and 1 base from J, with 8 bases in between. Using a J-beta primer mix together with a sample-barcoded 5' primer, a second PCR was run for roughly 6 to 12 cycles. Template switching added a 12-random-nucleotide identifier to every cDNA molecule. Using its own MiXCR run on the 5' RACE reads, TCRdb lists one record per CDR3 protein. This table has 500,000 to 600,000 distinct CDR3 sequences, 27% appearing once. This chain uses TRBV29-1 with TRBJ1-5, with D perhaps matching TRBD1 (5 bases). Sequencing used blood. This clonotype was obtained from a woman aged 70-85 years in good health. In DNA, the CDR3 is TGCAGCGTTGGCCGGGGGAGCAATCAGCCCCAGCATTTT. Residues: CSVGRGSNQPQHF.